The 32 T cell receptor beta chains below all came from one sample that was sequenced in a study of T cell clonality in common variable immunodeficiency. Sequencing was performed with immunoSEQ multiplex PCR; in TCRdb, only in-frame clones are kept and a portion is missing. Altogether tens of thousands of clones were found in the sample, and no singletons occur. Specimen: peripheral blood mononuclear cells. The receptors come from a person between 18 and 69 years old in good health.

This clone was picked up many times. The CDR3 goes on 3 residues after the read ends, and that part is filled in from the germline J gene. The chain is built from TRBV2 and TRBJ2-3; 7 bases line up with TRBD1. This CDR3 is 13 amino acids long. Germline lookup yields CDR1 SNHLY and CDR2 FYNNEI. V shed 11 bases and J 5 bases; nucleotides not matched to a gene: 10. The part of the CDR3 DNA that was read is TGTGCCCTCCGACAGGGAAGGGAAGATACG. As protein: CALRQGREDT. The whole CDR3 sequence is CALRQGREDTQYF.

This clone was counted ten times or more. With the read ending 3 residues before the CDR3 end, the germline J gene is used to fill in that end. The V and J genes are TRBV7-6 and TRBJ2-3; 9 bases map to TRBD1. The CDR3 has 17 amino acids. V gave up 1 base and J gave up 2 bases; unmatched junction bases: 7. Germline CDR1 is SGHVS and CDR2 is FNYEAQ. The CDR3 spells CASSLDFGDRATDTQYF. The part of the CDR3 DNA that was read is TGTGCCAGCAGCTTAGATTTCGGGGACAGGGCCACAGATACG.

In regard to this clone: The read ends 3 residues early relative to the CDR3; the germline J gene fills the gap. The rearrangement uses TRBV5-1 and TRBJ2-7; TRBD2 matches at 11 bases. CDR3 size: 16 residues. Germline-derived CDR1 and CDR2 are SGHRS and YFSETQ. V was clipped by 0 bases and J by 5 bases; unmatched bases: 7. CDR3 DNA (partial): TGCGCCAGCAGCTTGGACCGACTAGCGGGGAAGAACGAG. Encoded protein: CASSLDRLAGKNE. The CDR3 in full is CASSLDRLAGKNEQYF.

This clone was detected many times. The DNA read from the CDR3 is TGTGCCAGCAGCCTTGGACTAGCGGGCCGCAATGAG. Translation: CASSLGLAGRNE. The entire CDR3 protein reads CASSLGLAGRNEQFF. The chain has TRBV5-6 and TRBJ2-1, with 11 positions matching TRBD2. The sequence runs out 3 residues before the end of the CDR3; the remainder is reconstructed from the germline J gene. CDR1 SGHDT and CDR2 YYEEEE come from the germline V gene. The CDR3 consists of 15 residues. V lost 4 bases to trimming and J lost 6 bases; unmatched junction nucleotides: 6.

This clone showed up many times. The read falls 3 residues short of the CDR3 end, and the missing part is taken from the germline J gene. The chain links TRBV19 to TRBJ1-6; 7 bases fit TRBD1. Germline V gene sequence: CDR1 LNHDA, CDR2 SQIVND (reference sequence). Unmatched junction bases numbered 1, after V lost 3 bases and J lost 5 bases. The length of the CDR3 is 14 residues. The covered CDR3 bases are TGTGCCAGTAGTATCGGGACAGATAATTCACCC. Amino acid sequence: CASSIGTDNSP. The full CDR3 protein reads CASSIGTDNSPLHF.

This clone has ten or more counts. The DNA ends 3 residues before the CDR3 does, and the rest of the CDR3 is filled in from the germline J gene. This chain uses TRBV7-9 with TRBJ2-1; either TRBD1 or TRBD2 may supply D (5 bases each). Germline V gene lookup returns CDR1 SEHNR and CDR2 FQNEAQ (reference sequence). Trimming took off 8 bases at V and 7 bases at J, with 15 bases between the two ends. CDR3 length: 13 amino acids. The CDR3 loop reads CASGGGALNEQFF. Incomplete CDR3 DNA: TGTGCCAGCGGAGGTGGGGCGTTGAATGAG.

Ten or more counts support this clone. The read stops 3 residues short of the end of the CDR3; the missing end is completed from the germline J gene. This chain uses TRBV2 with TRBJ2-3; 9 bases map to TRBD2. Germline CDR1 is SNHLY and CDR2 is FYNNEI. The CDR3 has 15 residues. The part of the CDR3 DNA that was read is TGTGCCAGCAGTGATTGGCTAGCGGGAAGTGTCACG. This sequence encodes CASSDWLAGSVT. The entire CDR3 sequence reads CASSDWLAGSVTQYF.

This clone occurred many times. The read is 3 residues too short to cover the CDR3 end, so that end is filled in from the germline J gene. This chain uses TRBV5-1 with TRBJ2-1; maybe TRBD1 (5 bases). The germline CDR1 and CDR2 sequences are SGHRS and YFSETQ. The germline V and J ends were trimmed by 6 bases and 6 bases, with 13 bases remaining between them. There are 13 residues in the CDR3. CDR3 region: CASTRGRGNEQFF. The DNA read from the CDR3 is TGCGCCAGCACCCGAGGTAGGGGCAATGAG.

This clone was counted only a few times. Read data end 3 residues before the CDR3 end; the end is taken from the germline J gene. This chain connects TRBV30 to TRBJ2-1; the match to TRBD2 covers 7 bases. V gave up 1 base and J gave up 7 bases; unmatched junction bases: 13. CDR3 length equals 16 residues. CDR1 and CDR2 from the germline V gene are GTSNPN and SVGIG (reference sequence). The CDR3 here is CAWSGWAGELRNEQFF. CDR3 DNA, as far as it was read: TGTGCCTGGAGTGGCTGGGCGGGAGAACTAAGGAATGAG.

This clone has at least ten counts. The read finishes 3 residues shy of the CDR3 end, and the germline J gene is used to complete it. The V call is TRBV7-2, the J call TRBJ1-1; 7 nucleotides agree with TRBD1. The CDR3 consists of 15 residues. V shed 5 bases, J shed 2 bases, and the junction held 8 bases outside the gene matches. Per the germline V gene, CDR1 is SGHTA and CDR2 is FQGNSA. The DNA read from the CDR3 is TGTGCCAGCAGCCAGACCGGGACAGCAAACACTGAA. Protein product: CASSQTGTANTE. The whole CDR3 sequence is CASSQTGTANTEAFF.

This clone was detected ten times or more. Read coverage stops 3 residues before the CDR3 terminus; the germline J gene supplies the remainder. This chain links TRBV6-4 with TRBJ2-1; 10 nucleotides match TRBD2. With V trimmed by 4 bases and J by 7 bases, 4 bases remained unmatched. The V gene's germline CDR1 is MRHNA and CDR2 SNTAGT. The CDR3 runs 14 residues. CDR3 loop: CASSVAGGNNEQFF. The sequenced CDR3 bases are TGTGCCAGCAGTGTAGCGGGGGGCAATAATGAG.

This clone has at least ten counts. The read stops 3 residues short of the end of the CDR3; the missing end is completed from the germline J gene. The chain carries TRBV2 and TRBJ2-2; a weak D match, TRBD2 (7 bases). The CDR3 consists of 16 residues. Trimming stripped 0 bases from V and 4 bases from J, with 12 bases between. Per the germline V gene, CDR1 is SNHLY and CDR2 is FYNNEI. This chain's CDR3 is CASSEAGGPVTGELFF. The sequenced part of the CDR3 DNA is TGTGCCAGCAGTGAAGCGGGGGGGCCGGTCACCGGGGAG.

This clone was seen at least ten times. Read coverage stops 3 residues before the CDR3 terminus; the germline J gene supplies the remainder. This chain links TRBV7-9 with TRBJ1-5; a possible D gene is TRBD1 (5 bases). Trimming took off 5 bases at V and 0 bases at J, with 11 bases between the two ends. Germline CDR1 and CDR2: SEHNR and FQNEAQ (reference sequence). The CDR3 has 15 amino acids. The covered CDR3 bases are TGTGCCAGCAGCGCGGCAGGGAATAGCAATCAGCCC. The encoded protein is CASSAAGNSNQP. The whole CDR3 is CASSAAGNSNQPQHF.

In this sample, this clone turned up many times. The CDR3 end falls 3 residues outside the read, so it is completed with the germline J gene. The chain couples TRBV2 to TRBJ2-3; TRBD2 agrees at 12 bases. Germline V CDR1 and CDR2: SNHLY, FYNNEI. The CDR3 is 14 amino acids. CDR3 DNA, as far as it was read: TGTGCTGCGGGGTCTAGCGGGGGGGCAGATACG. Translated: CAAGSSGGADT. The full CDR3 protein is CAAGSSGGADTQYF.

The DNA read from the CDR3 is TGTGCCAGTAGTATGCTAACAGGGCAAGCAGATACG. It encodes CASSMLTGQADT. The entire CDR3 protein reads CASSMLTGQADTQYF. The V gene is TRBV19, the J gene TRBJ2-3; possibly TRBD1 for D (6 bases). The observed sequence ends 3 residues before the CDR3 terminus, with the missing tail filled in from the germline J gene. Looked up from germline, CDR1 is LNHDA and CDR2 is SQIVND (reference sequence). The length of the CDR3 is 15 residues. V gave up 3 bases and J gave up 4 bases, with 14 bases separating them.

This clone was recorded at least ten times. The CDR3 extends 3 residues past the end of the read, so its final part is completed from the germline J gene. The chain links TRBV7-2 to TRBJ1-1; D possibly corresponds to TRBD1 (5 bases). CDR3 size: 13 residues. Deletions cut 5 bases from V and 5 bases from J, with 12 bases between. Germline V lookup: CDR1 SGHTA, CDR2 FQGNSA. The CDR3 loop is CASSGRVGTEAFF. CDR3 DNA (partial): TGTGCCAGCAGCGGCAGGGTTGGGACTGAA.

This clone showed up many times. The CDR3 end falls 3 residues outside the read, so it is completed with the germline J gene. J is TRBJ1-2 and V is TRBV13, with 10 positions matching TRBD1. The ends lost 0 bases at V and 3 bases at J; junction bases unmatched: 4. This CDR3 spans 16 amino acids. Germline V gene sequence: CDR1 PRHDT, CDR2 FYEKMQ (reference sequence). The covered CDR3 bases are TGTGCCAGCAGCTTAGGGACAGGGGGCATGGACTATGGC. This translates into CASSLGTGGMDYG. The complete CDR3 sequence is CASSLGTGGMDYGYTF. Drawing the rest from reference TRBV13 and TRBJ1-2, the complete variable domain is AAGVIQSPRHLIKEKRETATLKCYPIPRHDTVYWYQQGPGQDPQFLISFYEKMQSDKGSIPDRFSAQQFSDYHSELNMSSLELGDSALYFCASSLGTGGMDYGYTFGSGTRLTVV.

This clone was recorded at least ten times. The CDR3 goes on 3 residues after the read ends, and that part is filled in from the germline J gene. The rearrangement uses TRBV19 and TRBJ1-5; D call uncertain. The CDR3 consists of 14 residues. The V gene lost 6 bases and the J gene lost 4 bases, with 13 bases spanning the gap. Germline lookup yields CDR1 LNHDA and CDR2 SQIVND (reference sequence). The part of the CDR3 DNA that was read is TGTGCCAGTAGCGGAGAACAGATAAATCAGCCC. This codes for CASSGEQINQP. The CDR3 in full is CASSGEQINQPQHF.

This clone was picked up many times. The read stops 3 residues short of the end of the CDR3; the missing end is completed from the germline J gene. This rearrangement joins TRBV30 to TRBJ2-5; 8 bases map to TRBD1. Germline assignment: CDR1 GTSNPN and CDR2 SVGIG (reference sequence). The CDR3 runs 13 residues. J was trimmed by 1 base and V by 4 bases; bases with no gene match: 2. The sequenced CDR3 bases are TGTGCCTGGAATCAGGGGGCCCAAGAGACC. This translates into CAWNQGAQET. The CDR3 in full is CAWNQGAQETQYF.

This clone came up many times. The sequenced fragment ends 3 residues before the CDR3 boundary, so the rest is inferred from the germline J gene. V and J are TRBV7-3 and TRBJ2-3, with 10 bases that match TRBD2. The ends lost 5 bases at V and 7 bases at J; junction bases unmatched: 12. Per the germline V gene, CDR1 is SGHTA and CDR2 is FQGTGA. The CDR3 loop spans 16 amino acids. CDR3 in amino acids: CASSPSGGLVGNTQYF. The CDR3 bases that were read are TGTGCCAGCAGCCCTAGCGGGGGCTTGGTCGGGAATACG. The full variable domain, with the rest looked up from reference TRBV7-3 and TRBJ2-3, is GAGVSQTPSNKVTEKGKYVELRCDPISGHTALYWYRQSLGQGPEFLIYFQGTGAADDSGLPNDRFFAVRPEGSVSTLKIQRTERGDSAVYLCASSPSGGLVGNTQYFGPGTRLTVL.

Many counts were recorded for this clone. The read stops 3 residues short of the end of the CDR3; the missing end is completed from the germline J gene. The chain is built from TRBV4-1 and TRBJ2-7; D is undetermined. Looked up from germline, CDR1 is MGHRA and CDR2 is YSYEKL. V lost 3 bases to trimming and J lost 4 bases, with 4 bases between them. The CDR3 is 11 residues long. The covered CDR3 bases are TGCGCCAGCAGCCACGGGTACGAG. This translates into CASSHGYE. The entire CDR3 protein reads CASSHGYEQYF.

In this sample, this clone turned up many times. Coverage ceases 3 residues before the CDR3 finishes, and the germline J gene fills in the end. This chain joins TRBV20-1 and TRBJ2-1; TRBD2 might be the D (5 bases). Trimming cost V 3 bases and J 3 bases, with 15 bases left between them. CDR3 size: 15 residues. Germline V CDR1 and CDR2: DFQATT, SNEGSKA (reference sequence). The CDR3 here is CSASPRAVIYNEQFF. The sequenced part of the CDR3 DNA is TGCAGTGCTAGTCCCCGAGCGGTAATCTACAATGAG.

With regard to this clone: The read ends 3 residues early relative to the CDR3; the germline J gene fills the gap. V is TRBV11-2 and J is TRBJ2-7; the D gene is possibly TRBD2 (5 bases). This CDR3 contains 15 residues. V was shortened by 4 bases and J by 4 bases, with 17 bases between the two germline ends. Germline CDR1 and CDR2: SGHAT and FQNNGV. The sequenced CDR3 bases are TGTGCCAGCAGCTCCGGCCTGGCATCGGGGTACGAG. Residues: CASSSGLASGYE. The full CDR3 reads CASSSGLASGYEQYF.

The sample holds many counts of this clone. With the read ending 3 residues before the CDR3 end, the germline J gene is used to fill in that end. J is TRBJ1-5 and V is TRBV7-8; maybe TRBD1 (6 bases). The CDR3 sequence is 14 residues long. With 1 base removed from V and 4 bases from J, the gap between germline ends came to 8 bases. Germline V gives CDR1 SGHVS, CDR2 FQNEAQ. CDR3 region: CASSLDRENQPQHF. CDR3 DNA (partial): TGTGCCAGCAGCTTAGACAGGGAGAATCAGCCC.

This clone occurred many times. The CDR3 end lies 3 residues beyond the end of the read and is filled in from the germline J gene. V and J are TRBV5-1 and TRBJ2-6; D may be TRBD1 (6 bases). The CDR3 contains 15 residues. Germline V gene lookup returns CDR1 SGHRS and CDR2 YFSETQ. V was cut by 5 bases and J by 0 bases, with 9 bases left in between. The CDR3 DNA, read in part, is TGCGCCAGCAGTATACAGGGCTCTGGGGCCAACGTC. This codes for CASSIQGSGANV. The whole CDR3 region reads CASSIQGSGANVLTF.

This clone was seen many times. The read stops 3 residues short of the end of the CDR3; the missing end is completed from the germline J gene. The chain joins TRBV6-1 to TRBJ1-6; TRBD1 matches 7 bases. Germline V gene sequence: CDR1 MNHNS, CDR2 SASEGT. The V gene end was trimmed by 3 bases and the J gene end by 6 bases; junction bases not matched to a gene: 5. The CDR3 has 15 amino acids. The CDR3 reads CASSDRQGGNSPLHF. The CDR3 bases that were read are TGTGCCAGCAGTGACCGACAGGGAGGTAATTCACCC.

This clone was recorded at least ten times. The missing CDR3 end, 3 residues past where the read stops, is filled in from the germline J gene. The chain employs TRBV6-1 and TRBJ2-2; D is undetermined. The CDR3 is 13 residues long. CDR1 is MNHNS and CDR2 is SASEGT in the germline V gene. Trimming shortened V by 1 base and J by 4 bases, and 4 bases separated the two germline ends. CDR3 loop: CASSEVVTGELFF. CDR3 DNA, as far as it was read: TGTGCCAGCAGTGAAGTAGTCACCGGGGAG.

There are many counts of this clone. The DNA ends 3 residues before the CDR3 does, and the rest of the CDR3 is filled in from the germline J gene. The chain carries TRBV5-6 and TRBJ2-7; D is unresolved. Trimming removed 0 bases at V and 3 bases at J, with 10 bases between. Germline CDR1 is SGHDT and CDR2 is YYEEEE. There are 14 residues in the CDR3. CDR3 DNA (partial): TGTGCCAGCAGCTTGGGCTTCCAGGACTACGAG. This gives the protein CASSLGFQDYE. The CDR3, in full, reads CASSLGFQDYEQYF.

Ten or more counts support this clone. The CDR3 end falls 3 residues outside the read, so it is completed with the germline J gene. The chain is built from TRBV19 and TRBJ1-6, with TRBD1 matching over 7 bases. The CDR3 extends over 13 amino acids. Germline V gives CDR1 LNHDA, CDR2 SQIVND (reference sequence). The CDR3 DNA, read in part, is TGTGCCAGCTCCAACCGACAGGGCGATCCC. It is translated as CASSNRQGDP. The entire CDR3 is CASSNRQGDPLHF.

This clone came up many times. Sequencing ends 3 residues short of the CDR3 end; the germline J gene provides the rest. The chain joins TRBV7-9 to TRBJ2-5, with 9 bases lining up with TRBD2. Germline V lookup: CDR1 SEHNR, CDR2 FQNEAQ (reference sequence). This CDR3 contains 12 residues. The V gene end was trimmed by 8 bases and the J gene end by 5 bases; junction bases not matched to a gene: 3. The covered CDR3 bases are TGTGCCAGCGGCGGGGGGGCTGAGACC. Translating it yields CASGGGAET. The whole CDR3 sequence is CASGGGAETQYF.

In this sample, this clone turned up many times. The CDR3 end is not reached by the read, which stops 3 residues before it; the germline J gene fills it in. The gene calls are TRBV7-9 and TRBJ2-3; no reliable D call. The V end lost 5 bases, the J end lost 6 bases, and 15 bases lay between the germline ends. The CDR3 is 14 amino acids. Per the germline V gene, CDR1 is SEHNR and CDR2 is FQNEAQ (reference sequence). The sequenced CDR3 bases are TGTGCCAGCAGCGCCGTATTCACCGGGGATACG. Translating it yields CASSAVFTGDT. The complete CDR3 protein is CASSAVFTGDTQYF.

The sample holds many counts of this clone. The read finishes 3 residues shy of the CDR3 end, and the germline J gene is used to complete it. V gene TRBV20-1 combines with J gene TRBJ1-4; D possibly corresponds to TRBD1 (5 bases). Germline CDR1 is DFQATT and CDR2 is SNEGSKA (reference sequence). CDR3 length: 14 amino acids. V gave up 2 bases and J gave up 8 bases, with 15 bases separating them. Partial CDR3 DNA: TGCAGTGCTAGATTGTCGCAGGGTTGGGAAAAA. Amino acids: CSARLSQGWEK. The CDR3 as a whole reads CSARLSQGWEKLFF.